This T cell receptor beta chain was recovered during a study of graft-versus-host responses after intestinal transplantation. The data were produced by immunoSEQ multiplex PCR, yet TCRdb's version contains in-frame clones alone and is incomplete. The profile shows more than 65,000 clones, approximately 84% of them singletons. Study-wide results and caveats: Among recipient marrow samples, GvH clones were found; some appeared first in ileum or blood. Declining HvG levels early post-transplant were linked to peak circulating GvH clone levels.

The J segment lost 7 bases and the V segment lost 4 bases, leaving 8 bases of the junction unmatched. CDR1 SGHAT and CDR2 FQNNGV come from the germline V gene. The CDR3 consists of 15 residues. To note about this clone: Its antigen is unknown.

Sample: unstimulated CD4+ T cells sorted from spleen or lymph node cells, taken before transplant. The chain joins TRBV11-2 to TRBJ2-1, with TRBD1 matching over 9 bases. The receptor was isolated from a human donor who was the organ donor for an intestinal transplant. CDR3 sequence (DNA): TGTGCCAGCAGCTCCTGGACAGGGGCCAGGAATGAGCAGTTCTTC. It yields the protein CASSSWTGARNEQFF. Full variable domain (missing parts from reference TRBV11-2 and TRBJ2-1): EAGVAQSPRYKIIEKRQSVAFWCNPISGHATLYWYQQILGQGPKLLIQFQNNGVVDDSQLPKDRFSAERLKGVDSTLKIQPAKLEDSAVYLCASSSWTGARNEQFFGPGTRLTVL.